These 32 T cell receptor beta chains came from one sample sequenced in a study of STAT3 mutations in large granular lymphocyte leukemia (dated by TCRdb to about 2019). The paper as a whole reports these results and caveats: Every T-LGLL patient showed at least one immunodominant TCRbeta clonotype, and about half showed multiple immunodominant subclonotypes.

Their antigen targets remain unknown. The library was produced with the immunoSEQ multiplex PCR assay. TCRdb retrieved this table from immuneACCESS and kept in-frame rearrangements only. Not all clones are present; in checked studies, unresolved V genes account for under half, and no reason is known for the remainder. For this sample there are roughly 40,000 clones; about 81% appear just once. The top ten hold approximately 0.39% of the sample. Sequenced sample: PBMCs. Receptors originate from a human donor with T large granular lymphocyte leukemia. Some clones in this sample may be carry-over from other donors' samples.

Of note for this clone: Distinct nucleotide sequences in the sample also encode this CDR3. In DNA form, the CDR3 reads TGCGCCAGCAGCTCAGGAGGGACTAACTATGGCTACACCTTC. As protein: CASSSGGTNYGYTF. The V gene is TRBV5-1, the J gene TRBJ1-2, with D hard to call. Looked up from germline, CDR1 is SGHRS and CDR2 is YFSETQ. This CDR3 is 14 amino acids long. V shed 3 bases and J shed 0 bases, with 9 bases lying between them.

CDR3 in DNA: TGTGCCAGCAGTCCCCGGAGGGGGCGCGTGAGCACTGAAGCTTTCTTT. Protein: CASSPRRGRVSTEAFF. The chain uses TRBV6-6 and TRBJ1-1, with 7 bases identical to TRBD1. The ends lost 5 bases at V and 4 bases at J; junction bases unmatched: 13. Germline V gene sequence: CDR1 MNHNY, CDR2 SVGAGI (reference sequence). The CDR3 spans 16 residues.

The J gene is TRBJ2-2, the V gene TRBV10-2, with D unresolved. The CDR3 totals 14 residues. V lost 4 bases, J lost 1 base, and 7 bases lay in between. The germline gives CDR1 WSHSY, CDR2 SAAADI. This CDR3 is CASSGLRNTGELFF. The CDR3 DNA follows: TGCGCCAGCAGTGGACTGAGGAACACCGGGGAGCTGTTTTTT.

The chain combines TRBV7-2 with TRBJ2-6, with D perhaps matching TRBD1 (5 bases). The CDR3 length is 15 residues. The V end was cut by 5 bases, the J end by 0 bases, with 8 bases between. CDR1 is SGHTA and CDR2 is FQGNSA in the germline V gene. The CDR3 DNA sequence: TGTGCCAGCAGCAATACAGGCTCTGGGGCCAACGTCCTGACTTTC. It codes for CASSNTGSGANVLTF. Full variable domain (remainder filled in from reference TRBV7-2 and TRBJ2-6): GAGVSQSPSNKVTEKGKDVELRCDPISGHTALYWYRQSLGQGLEFLIYFQGNSAPDKSGLPSDRFSAERTGGSVSTLTIQRTQQEDSAVYLCASSNTGSGANVLTFGAGSRLTVL.

The genes are TRBV6-6 and TRBJ1-1; perhaps TRBD1 as D (5 bases). Germline values: CDR1 MNHNY, CDR2 SVGAGI (reference sequence). CDR3 size: 14 residues. The V end lost 6 bases, the J end lost 0 bases, and 11 bases lay between the germline ends. Here the CDR3 DNA reads TGTGCCAGCAGACCCGGGACGTTGAACACTGAAGCTTTCTTT. The encoded protein is CASRPGTLNTEAFF.

The chain couples TRBV27 to TRBJ2-1; 7 nucleotides match TRBD2. This CDR3 spans 16 amino acids. The germline gives CDR1 MNHEY, CDR2 SMNVEV (reference sequence). After removal of 2 bases from V and 2 bases from J, the junction contained 6 bases not matched to a gene. The CDR3 DNA reads TGTGCCAGCAGTTTAAAGTGGCGGGGGACCTACAATGAGCAGTTCTTC. Encoded protein: CASSLKWRGTYNEQFF.

The chain joins TRBV5-8 to TRBJ1-5; unclear D gene. Germline V gene lookup returns CDR1 SGHTS and CDR2 YDEGEE. V dropped 1 base and J dropped 5 bases, with 10 bases sitting between them. This CDR3 has 14 residues. The CDR3 DNA sequence: TGTGCCAGCAGCTTGACGACAACCTATCAGCCCCAGCATTTT. It encodes CASSLTTTYQPQHF.

The chain couples TRBV6-1 to TRBJ2-4; D is possibly TRBD2 (7 bases). V lost 2 bases, J lost 0 bases, and 11 bases lay in between. This CDR3 is 16 amino acids long. Germline CDR1 and CDR2: MNHNS and SASEGT. The CDR3 sequence: CASSEIGGVAKNIQYF. The CDR3 bases are TGTGCCAGCAGTGAAATAGGGGGGGTAGCCAAAAACATTCAGTACTTC.

This rearrangement joins TRBV6-1 to TRBJ1-5; no reliable D call. The V gene lost 5 bases and the J gene lost 4 bases, with 9 bases spanning the gap. The CDR3 has 13 amino acids. Germline assignment: CDR1 MNHNS and CDR2 SASEGT. CDR3: CASSSGRNQPQHF. The CDR3 DNA is TGTGCCAGCAGTAGCGGCAGGAATCAGCCCCAGCATTTT.

The rearrangement uses TRBV5-1 and TRBJ2-3; no clear D. CDR1 and CDR2 (germline): SGHRS, YFSETQ. V gave up 1 base and J gave up 3 bases, with 9 bases separating them. The CDR3 contains 14 residues. This CDR3 is CASSLSLGTDTQYF. The CDR3 bases are TGCGCCAGCAGCTTGAGCCTGGGTACAGATACGCAGTATTTT.

This clone was picked up one time. The chain has TRBV7-7 and TRBJ2-5, with TRBD2 as a possible D gene (6 bases). Germline V gene lookup returns CDR1 SSHAT and CDR2 FNYEAQ (reference sequence). V was trimmed by 2 bases and J by 7 bases, leaving 23 bases between them. The CDR3 has 17 residues. The CDR3 DNA reads TGTGCCAGCAGCTTATCCCCCACTAGCCCCCTCGGTGGGACCCAGTACTTC. It codes for CASSLSPTSPLGGTQYF.

This clone was recorded once. The chain employs TRBV19 and TRBJ2-3; D is possibly TRBD1 (5 bases). This CDR3 region has 14 residues. Germline V lookup: CDR1 LNHDA, CDR2 SQIVND (reference sequence). V was trimmed by 2 bases and J by 2 bases, leaving 8 bases between them. The CDR3 coding sequence is TGTGCCAGTAGTATAAGCAGGGCCACAGATACGCAGTATTTT. As protein: CASSISRATDTQYF.

V is TRBV14 and J is TRBJ2-2; D unresolved. This CDR3 spans 14 amino acids. Germline V lookup: CDR1 SGHDN, CDR2 FVKESK. Trimming removed 4 bases from V and 4 bases from J, with 10 bases in between. CDR3 sequence reads: CASSPRLGTGELFF. Here the CDR3 DNA reads TGTGCCAGCAGCCCAAGATTGGGCACCGGGGAGCTGTTTTTT.

The chain links TRBV30 to TRBJ2-3, with TRBD2 identical over 14 bases. The trim removed 0 bases at V and 0 bases at J, leaving 5 bases unmatched. The germline V gene encodes CDR1 GTSNPN and CDR2 SVGIG (reference sequence). This CDR3 has 18 residues. Here the CDR3 reads CAWSVPWTSGGSTDTQYF. CDR3 coding DNA: TGTGCCTGGAGTGTACCCTGGACTAGCGGGGGGAGCACAGATACGCAGTATTTT.

The J gene is TRBJ1-5, the V gene TRBV2; D remains ambiguous. The CDR3 loop spans 15 amino acids. V lost 6 bases, J lost 2 bases, and 14 bases lay in between. CDR1 is SNHLY and CDR2 is FYNNEI in the germline V gene. CDR3 protein: CASRVGRRGNQPQHF. The DNA of the CDR3 is TGTGCCAGCAGAGTGGGCCGCCGTGGCAATCAGCCCCAGCATTTT.

This CDR3 is CAISESSGANVLTF. The CDR3 DNA reads as TGTGCCATCAGTGAGTCGTCTGGGGCCAACGTCCTGACTTTC. V gene TRBV10-3 combines with J gene TRBJ2-6; D call uncertain. Trimming shortened V by 0 bases and J by 1 base, and 1 base separated the two germline ends. Germline lookup yields CDR1 ENHRY and CDR2 SYGVKD. CDR3 length: 14 residues.

V gene TRBV9 combines with J gene TRBJ2-1, with a tentative D call TRBD2 (5 bases). This CDR3 has 14 residues. Between the trimmed V and J ends, which lost 1 base and 2 bases, there was a span of 7 bases. Germline V gives CDR1 SGDLS, CDR2 YYNGEE. The CDR3 sequence is CASSVNGAYNEQFF. The CDR3 bases are TGTGCCAGCAGCGTAAACGGGGCCTACAATGAGCAGTTCTTC.

The chain is built from TRBV7-9 and TRBJ1-4; 12 bases align to TRBD1. Trimming removed 3 bases from V and 6 bases from J; junction bases left unmatched: 5. This CDR3 comprises 16 residues. Germline V gene data show CDR1 as SEHNR and CDR2 as FQNEAQ (reference sequence). Here the CDR3 reads CASSFGTGGEDEKLFF. CDR3 nucleotide sequence: TGTGCCAGCAGCTTCGGGACAGGGGGCGAAGATGAAAAACTGTTTTTT.

The chain employs TRBV7-2 and TRBJ1-2; D ambiguous. This CDR3 is 13 amino acids long. Germline V gene data show CDR1 as SGHTA and CDR2 as FQGNSA. V dropped 1 base and J dropped 3 bases, with 6 bases sitting between them. The CDR3 loop is CASSLETDYGYTF. DNA for the CDR3: TGTGCCAGCAGCTTAGAGACGGACTATGGCTACACCTTC.

V is TRBV7-2 and J is TRBJ1-6; D not certain. CDR3 length: 16 residues. Per germline, CDR1 SGHTA and CDR2 FQGNSA. V was shortened by 4 bases and J by 3 bases, with 13 bases between the two germline ends. In DNA, the CDR3 is TGTGCCAGCAGCTCCCTTTCGGGCCGCTATAATTCACCCCTCCACTTT. The encoded protein is CASSSLSGRYNSPLHF. The full variable domain, in which reference TRBV7-2 and TRBJ1-6 provide the parts outside the CDR3, is GAGVSQSPSNKVTEKGKDVELRCDPISGHTALYWYRQSLGQGLEFLIYFQGNSAPDKSGLPSDRFSAERTGGSVSTLTIQRTQQEDSAVYLCASSSLSGRYNSPLHFGNGTRLTVT.

V is TRBV11-2 and J is TRBJ2-7; D ambiguous. CDR1 SGHAT and CDR2 FQNNGV come from the germline V gene. The CDR3 is made up of 13 amino acids. Trimming took off 3 bases at V and 1 base at J, with 7 bases between the two ends. DNA of the CDR3: TGTGCCAGCAGCTTTGGGCAGTCCTACGAGCAGTACTTC. Translated: CASSFGQSYEQYF.

This clone has a single count. The V call is TRBV28, the J call TRBJ2-3, with D perhaps assigned TRBD1 or TRBD2 (5 bases each). The V end lost 10 bases, the J end lost 8 bases, and 19 bases lay between the germline ends. The CDR3 is 13 residues long. The germline CDR1 and CDR2 sequences are MDHEN and SYDVKM. Here the CDR3 DNA reads TGTGCCACTTTCGGGACCCCGTCCCCTACGCAGTATTTT. Protein: CATFGTPSPTQYF. Using reference TRBV28 and TRBJ2-3 for the parts outside the CDR3, the full variable domain is DVKVTQSSRYLVKRTGEKVFLECVQDMDHENMFWYRQDPGLGLRLIYFSYDVKMKEKGDIPEGYSVSREKKERFSLILESASTNQTSMYLCATFGTPSPTQYFGPGTRLTVL.

This clone was found once. The chain uses TRBV5-1 and TRBJ1-1; D is perhaps TRBD1 (5 bases). Trimming cost V 4 bases and J 1 base, with 14 bases left between them. CDR1 and CDR2 (germline): SGHRS, YFSETQ. CDR3 length equals 15 residues. CDR3 protein: CASSHRVGENTEAFF. CDR3 DNA sequence: TGCGCCAGCAGCCACCGGGTAGGGGAGAACACTGAAGCTTTCTTT. Based on the CDR3 plus reference TRBV5-1 and TRBJ1-1, the full variable domain is KAGVTQTPRYLIKTRGQQVTLSCSPISGHRSVSWYQQTPGQGLQFLFEYFSETQRNKGNFPGRFSGRQFSNSRSEMNVSTLELGDSALYLCASSHRVGENTEAFFGQGTRLTVV.

The J gene is TRBJ2-3, the V gene TRBV5-1, with TRBD2 matching over 9 bases. The CDR3 totals 18 residues. Per germline, CDR1 SGHRS and CDR2 YFSETQ. With 3 bases clipped from V and 0 bases from J, the junction kept 11 bases outside the gene matches. The CDR3 region is CASSSLASGGTSTDTQYF. The CDR3 DNA follows: TGCGCCAGCAGCTCCCTTGCGAGCGGGGGGACTAGCACAGATACGCAGTATTTT.

The V and J genes are TRBV6-5 and TRBJ2-3; D possibly corresponds to TRBD2 (5 bases). This CDR3 is 16 amino acids long. The V and J ends lost 0 bases and 1 base respectively, with 11 bases between them. The V gene's germline CDR1 is MNHEY and CDR2 SVGAGI. This CDR3 reads CASSYSNGVGTDTQYF. The CDR3 bases are TGTGCCAGCAGTTACTCGAACGGGGTTGGCACAGATACGCAGTATTTT.

The V gene is TRBV4-3, the J gene TRBJ1-2; TRBD1 might be the D (5 bases). The CDR3 extends over 16 amino acids. V was clipped by 3 bases and J by 6 bases, with 20 bases between them. The germline V gene has CDR1 LGHNA and CDR2 YSLEER. CDR3 bases: TGCGCCAGCAGCCAGGCGGTAGGGGCACATTTCAATGGCTACACCTTC. The encoded protein is CASSQAVGAHFNGYTF.

The chain recombines TRBV2 with TRBJ1-5; weak D call: TRBD1 (5 bases). The V gene lost 7 bases and the J gene lost 6 bases, with 16 bases spanning the gap. CDR1 SNHLY and CDR2 FYNNEI come from the germline V gene. There are 14 residues in the CDR3. CDR3: CASTRGQGGQPQHF. CDR3 DNA sequence: TGTGCCAGCACCAGAGGCCAGGGCGGTCAGCCCCAGCATTTT.

The rearrangement uses TRBV4-3 and TRBJ2-4; TRBD1 aligns across 7 bases. V was clipped by 0 bases and J by 2 bases; unmatched bases: 4. The germline CDR1 and CDR2 sequences are LGHNA and YSLEER. The CDR3 is 16 residues long. CDR3 sequence: CASSQDRTGSKNIQYF. In DNA, the CDR3 is TGCGCCAGCAGCCAAGATCGGACAGGTTCCAAAAACATTCAGTACTTC.

This clone was seen just once. This rearrangement joins TRBV2 to TRBJ2-1; TRBD1 matches 7 bases. The CDR3 contains 17 residues. CDR1 and CDR2 from the germline V gene are SNHLY and FYNNEI. V shed 4 bases, J shed 4 bases, and the junction held 13 bases outside the gene matches. The CDR3 DNA is TGTGCCAGCAGTGGAACTCAGACAGGGTCGATGTACAATGAGCAGTTCTTC. Protein product: CASSGTQTGSMYNEQFF.

This chain connects TRBV19 to TRBJ2-1, with TRBD2 matching 11 bases. The CDR3 length is 21 residues. Germline assignment: CDR1 LNHDA and CDR2 SQIVND (reference sequence). J gave up 3 bases and V 0 bases, and 16 bases lay outside the gene matches. The CDR3: CASSIDSSLAGGSGDYNEQFF. The CDR3 DNA is TGTGCCAGTAGTATAGATAGTTCCCTAGCGGGGGGATCGGGGGACTACAATGAGCAGTTCTTC.

The V gene is TRBV18, the J gene TRBJ2-5; the D is unclear. The ends were cut back, 6 bases at V and 3 bases at J, with 14 bases in the middle. Germline CDR1 and CDR2: KGHSH and LQKENI. The CDR3 sequence is 14 residues long. CDR3 region: CASSPDPQKETQYF. CDR3 nucleotides: TGTGCCAGCTCGCCGGACCCCCAAAAAGAGACCCAGTACTTC.

V and J are TRBV7-9 and TRBJ1-2, with unresolved D. Per germline, CDR1 SEHNR and CDR2 FQNEAQ (reference sequence). The CDR3 spans 14 residues. V was trimmed by 0 bases and J by 3 bases, leaving 8 bases between them. CDR3 residues: CASSLAQRHYGYTF. CDR3 in DNA: TGTGCCAGCAGCTTAGCACAAAGGCACTATGGCTACACCTTC.